Detailed here is one T cell receptor (beta chain). The data are from a study of blood T cell repertoires in COVID-19. About the research overall: The study drew acute and convalescent COVID-19 samples from the United States, Italy and Spain. The analysed material was cDNA or gDNA that came from T cells, B-cell-depleted T cells, or PBMCs.

CDR1 and CDR2 (germline): MNHEY, SVGEGT. CDR3 size: 15 residues. V dropped 0 bases and J dropped 5 bases, with 13 bases sitting between them. Original processing methods: For nucleated cells, counts were estimated from reference gene primer amplification. The table came from immunoSEQ multiplex PCR; TCRdb's copy has only in-frame clones and leaves some out. That table gives V, J and clone size, and the DNA gave D and trimming. The data contain around 140,000 clones, about nine tenths of them singletons. Source material: peripheral blood. The rearrangement links TRBV6-2 or TRBV6-3 to TRBJ2-5, with D unclear. The receptor's source is a man older than 75 with acute or convalescent COVID-19. The CDR3 region is CASSYSREYAETQYF. The DNA of the CDR3 is TGTGCCAGCAGTTACTCGCGTGAATATGCGGAGACCCAGTACTTC.